This TCR delta chain was found in a study of gamma-delta chains in newborns, infants, children. Background on the study: Microbial exposure reportedly drives polyclonal innate γδ T cell expansion after birth.

TCRdb re-called the reads using CATT. The sample includes 9,200 or so delta-chain clones, 22% of them seen just once. This clone showed up just a few times. Germline CDR1 GEAIGNYY, CDR2 EKD. J gave up 3 bases and V 0 bases, and 6 bases lay outside the gene matches. The CDR3 is 17 amino acids. The source of this sequence is a child who was a newborn, infant or young child, either healthy, febrile or measles-vaccinated (not recorded which). The chain recombines TRDV2 with TRDJ1; 13 nucleotides agree with TRDD3. The sequenced material came from blood. The CDR3 loop reads CACDTLLGDTRADKLIF. In DNA, the CDR3 is TGTGCCTGTGACACCTTACTGGGGGATACGCGAGCCGATAAACTCATCTTT.